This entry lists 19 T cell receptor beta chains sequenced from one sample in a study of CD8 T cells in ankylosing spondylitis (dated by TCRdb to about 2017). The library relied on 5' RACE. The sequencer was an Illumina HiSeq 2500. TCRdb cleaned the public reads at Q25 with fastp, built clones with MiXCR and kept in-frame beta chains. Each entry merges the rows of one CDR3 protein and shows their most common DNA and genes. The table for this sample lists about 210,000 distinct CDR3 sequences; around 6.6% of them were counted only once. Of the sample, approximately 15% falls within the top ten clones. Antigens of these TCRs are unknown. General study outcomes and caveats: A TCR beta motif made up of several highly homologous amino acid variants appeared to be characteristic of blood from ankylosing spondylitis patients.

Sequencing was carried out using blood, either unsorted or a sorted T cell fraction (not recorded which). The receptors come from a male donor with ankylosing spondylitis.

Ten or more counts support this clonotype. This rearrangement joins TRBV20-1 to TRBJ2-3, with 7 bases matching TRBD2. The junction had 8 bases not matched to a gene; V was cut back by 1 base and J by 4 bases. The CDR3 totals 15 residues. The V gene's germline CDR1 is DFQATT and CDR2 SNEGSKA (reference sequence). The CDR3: CSARGSGLLSDTQYF. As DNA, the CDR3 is TGCAGTGCTAGAGGGTCGGGACTACTGTCAGATACGCAGTATTTT.

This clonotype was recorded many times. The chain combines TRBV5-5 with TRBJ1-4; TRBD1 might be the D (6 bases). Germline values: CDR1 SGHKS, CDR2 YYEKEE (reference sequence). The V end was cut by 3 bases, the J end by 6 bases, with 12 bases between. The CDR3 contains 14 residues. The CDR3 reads CASSSDRNHEKLFF. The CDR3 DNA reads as TGTGCCAGCAGCTCCGACAGGAACCATGAAAAACTGTTTTTT.

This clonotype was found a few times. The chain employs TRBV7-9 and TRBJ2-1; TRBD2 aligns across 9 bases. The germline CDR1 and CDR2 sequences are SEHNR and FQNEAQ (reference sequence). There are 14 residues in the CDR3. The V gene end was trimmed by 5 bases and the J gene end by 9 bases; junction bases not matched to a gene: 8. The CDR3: CASSGTSTPGEQFF. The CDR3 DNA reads TGTGCCAGCAGCGGGACTAGCACACCGGGTGAGCAGTTCTTC.

CDR3 DNA: TGCAGTGCTAGATTTAGGACAGCGATCTCCTACGAGCAGTACTTC. Protein sequence: CSARFRTAISYEQYF. This sequence joins TRBV20-1 and TRBJ2-7, with a tentative D call TRBD1 (6 bases). The germline V gene has CDR1 DFQATT and CDR2 SNEGSKA (reference sequence). The CDR3 has 15 amino acids. The germline V and J ends were trimmed by 2 bases and 0 bases, with 14 bases remaining between them.

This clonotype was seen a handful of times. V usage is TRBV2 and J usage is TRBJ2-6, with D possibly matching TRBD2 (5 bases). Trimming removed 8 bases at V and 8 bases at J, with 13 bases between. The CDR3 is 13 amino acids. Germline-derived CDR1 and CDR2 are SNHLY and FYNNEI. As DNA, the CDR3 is TGTGCCAGCGACACGGGATTCACCAACGTCCTGACTTTC. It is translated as CASDTGFTNVLTF.

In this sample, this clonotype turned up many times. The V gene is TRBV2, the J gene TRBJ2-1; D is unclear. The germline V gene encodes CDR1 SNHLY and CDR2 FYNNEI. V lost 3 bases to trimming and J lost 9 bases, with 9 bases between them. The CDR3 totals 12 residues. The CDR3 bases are TGTGCCAGCAGTGACCGGGTTGGTGAGCAGTTCTTC. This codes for CASSDRVGEQFF.

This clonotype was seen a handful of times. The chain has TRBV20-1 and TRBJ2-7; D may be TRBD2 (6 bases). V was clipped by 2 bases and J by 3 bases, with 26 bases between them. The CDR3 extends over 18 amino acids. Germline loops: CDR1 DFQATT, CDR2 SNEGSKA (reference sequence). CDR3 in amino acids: CSARSAWGGREVVYEQYF. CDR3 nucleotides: TGCAGTGCTAGATCCGCTTGGGGTGGTAGGGAGGTTGTCTACGAGCAGTACTTC.

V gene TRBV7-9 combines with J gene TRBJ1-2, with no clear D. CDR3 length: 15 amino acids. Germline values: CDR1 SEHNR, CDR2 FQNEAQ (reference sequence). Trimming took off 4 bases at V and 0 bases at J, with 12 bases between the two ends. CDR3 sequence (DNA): TGTGCCAGCAGCTGGACTCGGGGAGCTAACTATGGCTACACCTTC. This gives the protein CASSWTRGANYGYTF.

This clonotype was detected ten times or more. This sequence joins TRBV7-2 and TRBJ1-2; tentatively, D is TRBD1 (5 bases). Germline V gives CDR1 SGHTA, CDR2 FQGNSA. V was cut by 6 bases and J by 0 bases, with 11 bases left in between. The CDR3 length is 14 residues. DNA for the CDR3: TGTGCCAGCAGTCCCGACAGAGCTAACTATGGCTACACCTTC. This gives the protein CASSPDRANYGYTF. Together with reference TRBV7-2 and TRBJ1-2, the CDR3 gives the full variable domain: GAGVSQSPSNKVTEKGKDVELRCDPISGHTALYWYRQSLGQGLEFLIYFQGNSAPDKSGLPSDRFSAERTGGSVSTLTIQRTQQEDSAVYLCASSPDRANYGYTFGSGTRLTVV.

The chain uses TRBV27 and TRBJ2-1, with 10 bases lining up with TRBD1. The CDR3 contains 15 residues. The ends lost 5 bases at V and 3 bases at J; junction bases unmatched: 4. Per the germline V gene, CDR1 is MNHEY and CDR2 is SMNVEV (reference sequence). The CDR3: CASSGRDRGYNEQFF. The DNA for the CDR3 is TGTGCCAGCAGTGGCCGGGACAGGGGCTACAATGAGCAGTTCTTC.

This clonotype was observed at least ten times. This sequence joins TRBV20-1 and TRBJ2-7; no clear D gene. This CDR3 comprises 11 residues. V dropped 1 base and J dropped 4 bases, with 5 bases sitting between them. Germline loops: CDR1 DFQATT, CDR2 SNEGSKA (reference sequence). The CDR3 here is CSARVGYEQYF. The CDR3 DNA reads TGCAGTGCTAGAGTCGGTTACGAGCAGTACTTC.

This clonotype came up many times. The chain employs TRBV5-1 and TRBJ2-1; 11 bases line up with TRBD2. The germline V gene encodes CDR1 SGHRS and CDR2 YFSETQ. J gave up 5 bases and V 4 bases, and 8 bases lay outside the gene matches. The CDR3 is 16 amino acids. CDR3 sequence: CASSQRLAGINNEQFF. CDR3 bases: TGCGCCAGCAGCCAGAGACTAGCGGGGATTAACAATGAGCAGTTCTTC.

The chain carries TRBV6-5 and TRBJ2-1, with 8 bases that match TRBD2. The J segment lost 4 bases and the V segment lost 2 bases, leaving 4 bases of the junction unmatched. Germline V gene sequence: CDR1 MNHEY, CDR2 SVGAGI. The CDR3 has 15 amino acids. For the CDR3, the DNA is TGTGCCAGCAGTTACACGGGGGGGCCTTACAATGAGCAGTTCTTC. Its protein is CASSYTGGPYNEQFF.

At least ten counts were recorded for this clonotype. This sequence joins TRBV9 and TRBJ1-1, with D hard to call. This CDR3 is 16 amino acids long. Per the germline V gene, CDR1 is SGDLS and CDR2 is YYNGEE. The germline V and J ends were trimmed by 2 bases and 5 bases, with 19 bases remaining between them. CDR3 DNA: TGTGCCAGCAGCGTGGGTCCTCGGGGAGAGTGGACTGAAGCTTTCTTT. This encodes CASSVGPRGEWTEAFF.

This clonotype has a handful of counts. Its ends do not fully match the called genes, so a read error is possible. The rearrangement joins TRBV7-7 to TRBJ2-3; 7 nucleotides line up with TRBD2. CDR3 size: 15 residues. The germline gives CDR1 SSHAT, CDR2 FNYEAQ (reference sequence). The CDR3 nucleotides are TGTGCTAGCAGCCTCCGCGGGGGATACACAGATACGCAGTATTTT. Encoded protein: CASSLRGGYTDTQYF.

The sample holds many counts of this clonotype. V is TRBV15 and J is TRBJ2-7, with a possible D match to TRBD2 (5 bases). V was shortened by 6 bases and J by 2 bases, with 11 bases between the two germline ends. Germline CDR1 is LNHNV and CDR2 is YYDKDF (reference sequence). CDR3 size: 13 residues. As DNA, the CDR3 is TGTGCCACCAGGTATCGGGGTACCTACGAGCAGTACTTC. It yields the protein CATRYRGTYEQYF.

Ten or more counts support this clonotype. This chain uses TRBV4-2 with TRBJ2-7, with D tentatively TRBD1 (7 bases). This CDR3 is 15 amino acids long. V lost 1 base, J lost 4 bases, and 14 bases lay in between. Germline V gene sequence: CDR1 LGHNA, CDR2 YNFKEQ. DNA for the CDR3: TGTGCCAGCAGCCAAGGTCGTGCAGGGGGGTACGAGCAGTACTTC. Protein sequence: CASSQGRAGGYEQYF.

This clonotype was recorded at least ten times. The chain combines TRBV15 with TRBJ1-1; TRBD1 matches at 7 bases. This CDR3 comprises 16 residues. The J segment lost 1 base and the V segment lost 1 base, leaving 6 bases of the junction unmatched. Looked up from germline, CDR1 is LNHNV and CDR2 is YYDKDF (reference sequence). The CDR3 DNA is TGTGCCACCAGCAGAGGTACGACAGGGAGGAACACTGAAGCTTTCTTT. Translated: CATSRGTTGRNTEAFF.

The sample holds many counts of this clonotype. The CDR3 sequence: CASSSADTTNTEAFF. CDR3 DNA sequence: TGTGCCAGCAGCTCAGCCGACACCACGAACACTGAAGCTTTCTTT. The gene calls are TRBV5-5 and TRBJ1-1, with D uncertain. Trimming pared 3 bases from V and 1 base from J, leaving 13 bases between. The germline V gene has CDR1 SGHKS and CDR2 YYEKEE (reference sequence). This CDR3 is 15 amino acids long.